The clone carrying this TCR beta chain was counted ten times or more. This sample stems from a study of T-cell reconstitution after alpha-beta-depleted transplantation in children. TCRbeta library preparation incorporated unique molecular identifiers. Each CDR3 protein gets one entry after TCRdb re-called the PCR reads with MiXCR. The sample has tens of thousands of distinct CDR3 sequences; over 5% are singletons. This CDR3 has 15 residues. V gave up 3 bases and J gave up 8 bases, with 20 bases separating them. Looked up from germline, CDR1 is DFQATT and CDR2 is SNEGSKA (reference sequence). V is TRBV20-1 and J is TRBJ2-4, with D possibly TRBD1 on 6 matching bases. The sequence was obtained from a male patient aged 10 to 17 who had a stem cell transplant for acute myeloid leukemia, so the T cells may come from the graft donor. The sample in question was PBMCs, mostly from graft donor cells, obtained 180 days after TCRalphabeta/CD19-depleted stem cell transplant. CDR3 nucleotides: TGCAGTGCTAGCGTACAGGGATGGGCGAGGGACATTCAGTACTTC. It translates to CSASVQGWARDIQYF.